This TCR beta chain was retrieved from a study of regulatory T cells in long-lasting Graves disease. CDR3-region Arm-PCR and iRepertoire HTBI primers produced the TCR beta libraries. A single record per CDR3 protein comes from TCRdb applying MiXCR to the multiplex PCR reads. In the table there are some 340,000 distinct CDR3 sequences, less than 30% of which are singletons. This clonotype was counted a few times. As yet, its antigen is unknown. Time point noted: persistent/refractory GD, antithyroid drugs over 5 years with positive TRAb. Extracted PBMC RNA gave rise to the TCR library. Study-level points and caveats: Fewer public clonotypes were shared by new patients (under 1,000) than by persistent patients (about 3,000).

Germline CDR1 LNHDA, CDR2 SQIVND (reference sequence). The CDR3 is 15 residues long. V gave up 5 bases and J gave up 6 bases, with 20 bases separating them. This clonotype originated in a woman aged 40 to 50 with Graves disease. Sample: peripheral blood mononuclear cells (PBMCs), taken when the disease was refractory, from a patient treated with antithyroid drugs. The J gene is TRBJ2-7, the V gene TRBV19; tentatively, D is TRBD2 (7 bases). The CDR3: CASSFFGGQAGEQYF. Here the CDR3 DNA reads TGTGCCAGTAGTTTCTTCGGGGGGCAAGCTGGCGAGCAGTACTTC. Filled out from reference TRBV19 and TRBJ2-7, the complete variable domain reads DGGITQSPKYLFRKEGQNVTLSCEQNLNHDAMYWYRQDPGQGLRLIYYSQIVNDFQKGDIAEGYSVSREKKESFPLTVTSAQKNPTAFYLCASSFFGGQAGEQYFGPGTRLTVT.